This paragraph covers one TCR beta chain sequence. Its antigen is still unknown. This entry belongs to a study of cytotoxic CD8 clonotypes in ibrutinib-treated CLL. The overall study: Patients attained 25 or so partial and 2 complete responses; at median around 63 months, roughly 15 remained remitted while about twelve progressed. Once treatment had gone on for a median of 12 months, range 6 to 36, response samples were drawn.

Study results and limitations: Clonality, elevated at ibrutinib response, dropped back toward baseline at progression.

Measured with immunoSEQ multiplex PCR; TCRdb has only the in-frame clones, and not every one. The sample carries 150,000 to 200,000 clones, 55% to 85% recorded once. The CDR3 runs 15 residues. The V gene lost 6 bases and the J gene lost 0 bases, with 12 bases spanning the gap. Germline CDR1 reads WNHNN; CDR2 reads SYGVQD (reference sequence). The receptor was derived from a human donor with chronic lymphocytic leukemia. The V and J genes are TRBV10-1 and TRBJ2-1; D perhaps matches TRBD1 (5 bases). The input for sequencing was PBMCs, taken after 24 months of ibrutinib treatment. CDR3 DNA sequence: TGCGCCAGCAGCGGACATACGAGCTCCTACAATGAGCAGTTCTTC. Protein: CASSGHTSSYNEQFF.